The rows below give T cell receptor beta chains drawn from one sample of a study of Tregs in tolerant kidney transplant recipients. Measured with immunoSEQ multiplex PCR; TCRdb has only the in-frame clones, and not every one. The table records about 110,000 clones, around 89% of them present only once. The material was CD4+ T cells from blood, obtained before the transplant. Source of these receptors: a human donor who received a combined kidney and bone marrow transplant. CDR3s include the opening cysteine and the closing phenylalanine or tryptophan. A D gene is named only where the DNA matches it firmly. Expanded clones get a size class; other rows say once, few or many, or leave the size out.

>few|TRBJ2-1|16|TRBV11-3|TRBD2
TGTGCCAGCAGCCCAACTAGCGGGAGGACCCACAATGAGCAGTTCTTC
CASSPTSGRTHNEQFF
>.|TRBJ1-1|14|TRBV2|.
TGTGCCAGCAGTAGACAGAAAATGAACACTGAAGCTTTCTTT
CASSRQKMNTEAFF
>.|TRBJ2-7|17|TRBV4-1|TRBD2
TGCGCCAGCAAGTTGGGACTCAGCGGGGGGAGCTCCTACGAGCAGTACTTC
CASKLGLSGGSSYEQYF
>.|TRBJ1-5|16|TRBV19|TRBD1
TGTGCCAGTAGTATAGACCAGGGGGGCTCGAATCAGCCCCAGCATTTT
CASSIDQGGSNQPQHF
>.|TRBJ2-3|12|TRBV29-1|.
TGCAGCGGATGGGGGACATCTACTACGCAGTATTTT
CSGWGTSTTQYF
>.|TRBJ2-7|16|TRBV6-6|TRBD1
TGTGCCAGCAGTTACTCAGCCGGGACAGCCCCCTACGAGCAGTACTTC
CASSYSAGTAPYEQYF
>.|TRBJ1-1|12|TRBV10-3|.
TGTGCCATCAGTGAGGTGGGGGCCGCAGCTTTCTTT
CAISEVGAAAFF
>.|TRBJ2-1|16|TRBV30|TRBD2
TGTGCCTGGGGTCCCCGTAGCGGGAGTTCCCGCAATGAGCAGTTCTTC
CAWGPRSGSSRNEQFF
>once|TRBJ1-3|15|TRBV5-4|.
TGTGCCAGCAGCTCCGAGGCGACCTCTGGAAACACCATATATTTT
CASSSEATSGNTIYF
>few|TRBJ2-7|11|TRBV18|.
TGTGCCAGCTCCGCAGCCTACGAGCAGTACTTC
CASSAAYEQYF
>few|TRBJ1-5|15|TRBV28|.
TGTGCCAGCAGATTTACATGGGGCCGCAATCAGCCCCAGCATTTT
CASRFTWGRNQPQHF